This TCR beta chain was recorded in a study of shared T cell receptors in the human thymus. TCRdb's table, derived via immunoSEQ multiplex PCR, lists solely in-frame clones and lacks some. This table has 720,000 or so clones, 80% to 90% appearing once. The CDR3 length is 18 residues. The sample holds a few counts of this clone. The data also belong to a second study, concerning human thymus T cells. This second report adds: Thymic material originated from resections removed in the course of corrective heart surgery. Gene usage for V and J segments appeared biased in thymic and blood repertoires. Unrelated individuals were reported by related research to share highly overlapping thymic repertoires.

V and J are TRBV21-1 and TRBJ2-5; the table's D gene call, TRBD2, was not cross checked with the DNA. TRBV21-1 is recorded as a pseudogene. Sample: thymocytes. The sequence was collected from a girl in the first two years of life with a congenital heart defect. The DNA of the CDR3 is TGTGCCAGCAGCTCTAAGACTTGGACTAGAACTGTGGAGGAGACCCAGTACTTC. Its protein is CASSSKTWTRTVEETQYF.